This T cell receptor (beta chain) was profiled in a study of T cell repertoires in cytomegalovirus infection. As for this clonotype: A junction end diverges from the germline sequence, so it may reflect a read error.

The CDR3 consists of 19 residues. In germline, CDR1 is SGHTA, CDR2 FQGTGA. Using its own MiXCR run on the reads, TCRdb lists one record per CDR3 protein. Here the sample spans 560,000 or so distinct CDR3 sequences, 15% to 20% being singletons. The V gene is TRBV7-3, the J gene TRBJ2-3; TRBD2 agrees at 7 bases. The clonotype was recovered from a human donor in good health (CMV status not recorded). Some clones in this sample may be carry-over from other donors' samples. Sequencing was performed on CD8+ T cells from PBMCs. CDR3 region: CASSLSSGASGTSTDSQCF. For the CDR3, the DNA is TGTGCCAGCAGCTTATCTTCCGGGGCTAGCGGAACTAGCACAGATTCGCAGTGTTTT.